This T cell receptor (beta chain) was captured in a study of cytomegalovirus exposure and HLA in healthy donors. Study results and limitations: The study labeled 164 TCR beta chains cytomegalovirus-associated. Subsequent analysis found a tendency for first-cohort TCR clusters to co-occur within the 95 to 150 validation repertoires.

These donors were members of the approximately 110-subject validation cohort, a group separate from the approximately 700-subject first cohort. Using immunoSEQ multiplex PCR, the repertoire was profiled, and TCRdb retains in-frame clones only, with some absent. The table has roughly 310,000 clones, roughly 90% seen once; the top ten hold about 0.96%. Details on this clone: The antigen is unknown.

The CDR3 has 13 amino acids. Trimming took off 0 bases at V and 9 bases at J, with 9 bases between the two ends. CDR1 is SNHLY, CDR2 FYNNEI, per germline. The rearrangement joins TRBV2 to TRBJ2-1; D call uncertain. The material sequenced was PBMCs. The TCR originated in a man aged 25-45 years in good health and CMV-seronegative. This chain's CDR3 is CASSEARLGEQFF. CDR3 DNA: TGTGCCAGCAGTGAAGCTAGACTGGGTGAGCAGTTCTTC.